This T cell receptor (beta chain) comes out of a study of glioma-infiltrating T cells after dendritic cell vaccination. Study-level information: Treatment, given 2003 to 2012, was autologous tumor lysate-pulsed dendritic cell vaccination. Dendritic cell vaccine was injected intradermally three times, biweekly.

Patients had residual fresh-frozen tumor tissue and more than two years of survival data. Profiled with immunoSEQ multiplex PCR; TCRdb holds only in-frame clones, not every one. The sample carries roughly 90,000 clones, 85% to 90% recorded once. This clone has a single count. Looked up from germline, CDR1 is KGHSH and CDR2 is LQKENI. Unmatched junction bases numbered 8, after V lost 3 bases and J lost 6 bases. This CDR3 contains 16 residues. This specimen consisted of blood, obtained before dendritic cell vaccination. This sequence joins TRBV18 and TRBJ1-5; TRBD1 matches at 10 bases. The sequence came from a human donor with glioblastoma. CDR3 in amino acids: CASSPPGQGLIQPQHF. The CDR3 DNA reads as TGTGCCAGCTCACCTCCGGGACAGGGGTTAATTCAGCCCCAGCATTTT.